The 23 T cell receptor beta chains below all came from one sample that was sequenced in a study of T cells in Graves' hyperthyroidism and ophthalmopathy. From RNA transcripts, TCR beta CDR3 regions were amplified. First-round RT-PCR with HTBI primers amplified the TCR CDR3 region. TCRdb itself ran the multiplex PCR reads through MiXCR, one entry per CDR3 protein. In the table there are approximately 400,000 distinct CDR3 sequences, about an eighth of which are singletons. Sequencing used blood. These receptors came from a man aged 50-59 years with Graves' ophthalmopathy.

In its sample, this clonotype was seen many times. V usage is TRBV3-1 and J usage is TRBJ1-4; weak D call: TRBD1 (6 bases). The CDR3 runs 14 residues. The germline CDR1 and CDR2 sequences are LGHDT and YNNKEL (reference sequence). Trimming removed 1 base from V and 8 bases from J, with 11 bases in between. For the CDR3, the DNA is TGTGCCAGCAGCCAAGCACTGACAGGAGAAAAACTGTTTTTT. Translated: CASSQALTGEKLFF.

This clonotype has at least ten counts. The rearrangement links TRBV12-3 or TRBV12-4 to TRBJ2-2; possibly TRBD2 for D (5 bases). The CDR3 extends over 14 amino acids. V lost 6 bases and J 3 bases, leaving 11 bases between the germline ends. The CDR3: CASSPSGYTGELFF. The CDR3 nucleotides are TGTGCCAGCAGCCCCAGCGGTTACACCGGGGAGCTGTTTTTT.

The table lists this clonotype with many counts. The chain couples TRBV19 to TRBJ1-1; no definite D call. This CDR3 contains 13 residues. V was trimmed by 4 bases and J by 0 bases, leaving 6 bases between them. The V gene's germline CDR1 is LNHDA and CDR2 SQIVND (reference sequence). The CDR3 loop reads CASSTSMNTEAFF. The CDR3 DNA reads TGTGCCAGTAGTACCTCCATGAACACTGAAGCTTTCTTT.

This clonotype was observed many times. This chain connects TRBV29-1 to TRBJ2-1, with 7 bases identical to TRBD2. J was trimmed by 3 bases and V by 6 bases; bases with no gene match: 5. The CDR3 totals 13 residues. CDR1 and CDR2 from the germline V gene are SQVTM and ANQGSEA. In DNA form, the CDR3 reads TGCAGCGTCCTAGCGGTGATCTACAATGAGCAGTTCTTC. This translates into CSVLAVIYNEQFF.

The rearrangement uses TRBV29-1 and TRBJ2-5, with 9 bases that match TRBD2. CDR3 length: 15 residues. Unmatched junction bases numbered 14, after V lost 7 bases and J lost 5 bases. Germline V CDR1 and CDR2: SQVTM, ANQGSEA. The CDR3 bases are TGCAGCGGGTCCGCGGGAGGGCCGGTGACTGAGACCCAGTACTTC. It is translated as CSGSAGGPVTETQYF.

J is TRBJ2-1 and V is TRBV6-5; tentatively, D is TRBD2 (6 bases). This CDR3 spans 14 amino acids. Germline assignment: CDR1 MNHEY and CDR2 SVGAGI. V dropped 4 bases and J dropped 3 bases, with 10 bases sitting between them. The CDR3 DNA follows: TGTGCCAGCAGTTCCTCGGACTACTACAATGAGCAGTTCTTC. Its protein product is CASSSSDYYNEQFF.

This clonotype was counted at least ten times. The genes are TRBV4-1 and TRBJ2-1; 10 bases match TRBD2. Trimming at V came to 0 bases and at J to 3 bases, leaving 2 bases not matched to a gene. Germline CDR1 is MGHRA and CDR2 is YSYEKL. This CDR3 comprises 16 residues. CDR3 region: CASSQDGLADYNEQFF. The CDR3 DNA is TGCGCCAGCAGCCAAGATGGACTAGCGGACTACAATGAGCAGTTCTTC.

This clonotype came up many times. This chain links TRBV10-3 with TRBJ2-1; the D gene is possibly TRBD2 (6 bases). The CDR3 runs to 15 residues. Germline V gene data show CDR1 as ENHRY and CDR2 as SYGVKD. Trimming stripped 6 bases from V and 5 bases from J, with 17 bases between. For the CDR3, the DNA is TGTGCCATCAGGGGGTCGGGGACTGGAAACAATGAGCAGTTCTTC. Protein sequence: CAIRGSGTGNNEQFF.

V gene TRBV10-3 combines with J gene TRBJ2-6; 9 nucleotides agree with TRBD1. Trimming removed 6 bases from V and 4 bases from J; junction bases left unmatched: 19. The CDR3 is 20 residues long. Germline loops: CDR1 ENHRY, CDR2 SYGVKD. The chain's CDR3 is CAIRPGTGTTRSPGANVLTF. The CDR3 DNA reads TGTGCCATCAGACCCGGGACAGGGACGACCCGTTCGCCCGGGGCCAACGTCCTGACTTTC.

The J gene is TRBJ1-1, the V gene TRBV27; D may be TRBD1 (6 bases). The germline V and J ends were trimmed by 1 base and 5 bases, with 14 bases remaining between them. Germline V gene data show CDR1 as MNHEY and CDR2 as SMNVEV (reference sequence). The CDR3 spans 15 residues. The CDR3: CASSLLGGAGTEAFF. Here the CDR3 DNA reads TGTGCCAGCAGTTTATTGGGGGGGGCCGGGACTGAAGCTTTCTTT.

This clonotype has ten or more counts. The CDR3 region has the DNA TGTGCCAGCAGTTTTTCAGGACTAGCGGGAGACTTCTACAATGAGCAGTTCTTC. It specifies CASSFSGLAGDFYNEQFF. The chain couples TRBV27 to TRBJ2-1; TRBD2 aligns across 13 bases. The trim removed 3 bases at V and 3 bases at J, leaving 8 bases unmatched. This CDR3 has 18 residues. Germline loops: CDR1 MNHEY, CDR2 SMNVEV (reference sequence).

This clonotype came up a few times. This chain joins TRBV25-1 and TRBJ2-2, with 8 bases aligning to TRBD1. This CDR3 contains 16 residues. Germline values: CDR1 MGHDK, CDR2 SYGVNS. J lost 7 bases, V lost 8 bases, and 15 bases had no gene match. CDR3 nucleotide sequence: TGTGCCAGCGGGGTGACAGGGGTGGACGAAAGCGGGGAGCTGTTTTTT. Protein product: CASGVTGVDESGELFF. Full variable domain (outside the CDR3, taken from reference TRBV25-1 and TRBJ2-2): EADIYQTPRYLVIGTGKKITLECSQTMGHDKMYWYQQDPGMELHLIHYSYGVNSTEKGDLSSESTVSRIRTEHFPLTLESARPSHTSQYLCASGVTGVDESGELFFGEGSRLTVL.

This clonotype showed up just a few times. The chain joins TRBV19 to TRBJ1-5; D call uncertain. The CDR3 has 14 amino acids. With 8 bases removed from V and 6 bases from J, the gap between germline ends came to 17 bases. Per germline, CDR1 LNHDA and CDR2 SQIVND (reference sequence). Written as DNA, the CDR3 is TGTGCCAGTCGAAGGGAGGGTTCCTCTCAGCCCCAGCATTTT. This gives the protein CASRREGSSQPQHF. Filled out from reference TRBV19 and TRBJ1-5, the complete variable domain reads DGGITQSPKYLFRKEGQNVTLSCEQNLNHDAMYWYRQDPGQGLRLIYYSQIVNDFQKGDIAEGYSVSREKKESFPLTVTSAQKNPTAFYLCASRREGSSQPQHFGDGTRLSIL.

This clonotype has ten or more counts. The rearrangement joins TRBV6-1 to TRBJ2-1; TRBD2 matches 15 bases. J lost 5 bases, V lost 6 bases, and 5 bases had no gene match. Germline values: CDR1 MNHNS, CDR2 SASEGT. The CDR3 consists of 16 residues. For the CDR3, the DNA is TGTGCCAGCAGAGACCGGACTAGCGGGAGGGACAATGAGCAGTTCTTC. Protein product: CASRDRTSGRDNEQFF.

The sample holds many counts of this clonotype. The chain is built from TRBV7-8 and TRBJ2-7; 7 nucleotides match TRBD2. V lost 5 bases to trimming and J lost 7 bases; unmatched junction nucleotides: 11. Germline V gives CDR1 SGHVS, CDR2 FQNEAQ. The CDR3 covers 14 residues. The CDR3 DNA reads as TGTGCCAGCAGCCCACTGGCGGGAGTTTGGGAGCAGTACTTC. Protein: CASSPLAGVWEQYF.

This clonotype has a handful of counts. The genes are TRBV6-1 and TRBJ1-1, with D unclear. This CDR3 has 14 residues. V was shortened by 5 bases and J by 6 bases, with 16 bases between the two germline ends. Per the germline V gene, CDR1 is MNHNS and CDR2 is SASEGT. This chain's CDR3 is CASSHRGGNAEAFF. In nucleotides, the CDR3 is TGTGCCAGCAGTCATAGAGGCGGTAACGCTGAAGCTTTCTTT.

This clonotype appeared a few times. This may arise from a read error, as a much more abundant clone is one base away. The conserved phenylalanine or tryptophan is not found at the CDR3 terminus, so this likely reflects a read error. This chain joins TRBV2 and TRBJ1-1; the D is unclear. V gave up 4 bases and J gave up 4 bases, with 10 bases separating them. This CDR3 comprises 13 residues. Germline CDR1 is SNHLY and CDR2 is FYNNEI. The CDR3 sequence is CASSVGQPTEAFL. CDR3 nucleotides: TGTGCCAGCAGTGTCGGGCAACCCACTGAAGCTTTCCTT.

This clonotype was observed many times. The chain couples TRBV15 to TRBJ1-2, with TRBD1 as a possible D gene (6 bases). V lost 0 bases to trimming and J lost 6 bases, with 14 bases between them. CDR1 is LNHNV, CDR2 YYDKDF, per germline (reference sequence). This CDR3 spans 15 amino acids. The DNA for the CDR3 is TGTGCCACCAGCAGAGATGGTGGACAGCGCCATGGCTACACCTTC. Its translation is CATSRDGGQRHGYTF.

This clonotype came up a few times. The chain carries TRBV14 and TRBJ2-5; D is unresolved. V dropped 4 bases and J dropped 5 bases, with 20 bases sitting between them. This CDR3 has 16 residues. Germline V gene data show CDR1 as SGHDN and CDR2 as FVKESK. CDR3 DNA: TGTGCCAGCAGCCTCCTAAGGCCGGGTCTGACCGAGACCCAGTACTTC. The encoded protein is CASSLLRPGLTETQYF.

The chain recombines TRBV5-1 with TRBJ2-1, with TRBD2 matching 9 bases. Trimming cost V 6 bases and J 7 bases; bases outside gene matches: 5. Germline CDR1 and CDR2: SGHRS and YFSETQ. This CDR3 spans 13 amino acids. CDR3 nucleotides: TGCGCCAGCAAGGGCGGGAGGGTGAATGAGCAGTTCTTC. This gives the protein CASKGGRVNEQFF. Based on the CDR3 plus reference TRBV5-1 and TRBJ2-1, the full variable domain is KAGVTQTPRYLIKTRGQQVTLSCSPISGHRSVSWYQQTPGQGLQFLFEYFSETQRNKGNFPGRFSGRQFSNSRSEMNVSTLELGDSALYLCASKGGRVNEQFFGPGTRLTVL.

This clonotype was seen ten or more times. J is TRBJ1-4 and V is TRBV2; a possible D gene is TRBD1 (6 bases). Germline loops: CDR1 SNHLY, CDR2 FYNNEI. V lost 7 bases, J lost 8 bases, and 17 bases lay in between. The CDR3 contains 14 residues. The CDR3 sequence is CASNEQGLEEKLFF. The CDR3 region has the DNA TGTGCCAGCAACGAACAGGGCTTGGAAGAAAAACTGTTTTTT.

This clonotype was counted at least ten times. The CDR3 coding sequence is TGCGCCAGCAGCTTGGAGGGACAGGGCAGTGAAAAACTGTTTTTT. Its translation is CASSLEGQGSEKLFF. The rearrangement links TRBV5-1 to TRBJ1-4, with 9 bases lining up with TRBD1. The ends lost 0 bases at V and 7 bases at J; junction bases unmatched: 4. From germline, CDR1 is SGHRS and CDR2 YFSETQ. The CDR3 is 15 residues long.

This clonotype appeared many times. The rearrangement links TRBV4-1 to TRBJ2-5; TRBD2 aligns across 13 bases. Per germline, CDR1 MGHRA and CDR2 YSYEKL. The CDR3 runs to 16 residues. With 4 bases clipped from V and 1 base from J, the junction kept 3 bases outside the gene matches. The CDR3: CASSPGTSGTQETQYF. CDR3 nucleotides: TGCGCCAGCAGCCCAGGGACTAGCGGGACCCAAGAGACCCAGTACTTC.